These T cell receptor beta chains were read from a single sample in a study of Ad26.COV2.S vaccination and SARS-CoV-2 variants. Clones were read by immunoSEQ multiplex PCR, and TCRdb kept only the in-frame ones, dropping some. The data show fewer than 900,000 clones, roughly nine tenths seen once. Sequencing was performed on peripheral blood, taken in a trial of Ad26.COV2.S vaccine versus placebo. Receptors were obtained from a person aged 18-65 years who received the Ad26.COV2.S COVID-19 vaccine or a placebo. Both conserved end residues are trimmed from each CDR3.

cdr3_aa,cdr3_length,j_call,v_call
ASRDPGTIGYT,11,TRBJ1-2,TRBV6-6
ASKSGTVNTEAF,12,TRBJ1-1,TRBV27
ASSEDRRNEKLF,12,TRBJ1-4,TRBV19
ASSPGNEQY,9,TRBJ2-7,TRBV11-2
ASSRPPGTRVYGYT,14,TRBJ1-2,TRBV27
ASKEDRVTNQPQH,13,TRBJ1-5,TRBV2
ASSQAGGAHEYNEQF,15,TRBJ2-1,TRBV14
ATSDPGTGNTGELF,14,TRBJ2-2,TRBV24-1
AISESWRNTEAF,12,TRBJ1-1,TRBV10-3
ASSLQGTNYGYT,12,TRBJ1-2,TRBV18
ASSLVASYNTDTQY,14,TRBJ2-3,TRBV5-1
ASSPPGGYNEQF,12,TRBJ2-1,TRBV7-2
ASSLARNTGELF,12,TRBJ2-2,TRBV7-9
ASSLREGTYNEQF,13,TRBJ2-1,TRBV7-2
AWSVSSGKY,9,TRBJ2-7,TRBV30
ASSQAGQGASGDTSAF,16,TRBJ1-1,TRBV23-1
ASSLDRGGTDTQY,13,TRBJ2-3,TRBV7-3
ASSLNFGTGFHNSPLH,16,TRBJ1-6,TRBV7-2
ASRTGTSPQETQY,13,TRBJ2-5,TRBV5-4
AISVPSGRANTGELF,15,TRBJ2-2,TRBV10-3
ASSLERVAEAF,11,TRBJ1-1,TRBV7-2
ASSVTQGLNQPQH,13,TRBJ1-5,TRBV19
ASSQVSREQY,10,TRBJ2-7,TRBV3-1/TRBV3-2
ASSQDPTGLGDTQY,14,TRBJ2-3,TRBV4-3
ASSYSPQSYEQY,12,TRBJ2-7,TRBV6-5
ASSQAGAGVSTDTQY,15,TRBJ2-3,TRBV4-3
ASSLGVQDFTDTQY,14,TRBJ2-3,TRBV5-1
ASSDLGGASYEQY,13,TRBJ2-7,TRBV6-6
ASSSLLTGTGELF,13,TRBJ2-2,TRBV5-1
AWSRDYSNQPQH,12,TRBJ1-5,TRBV30
AITGGGYNEQF,11,TRBJ2-1,TRBV10-3
ASRGGPLLNQPQH,13,TRBJ1-5,TRBV19
ASSYNGAGGTQY,12,TRBJ2-3,TRBV6-5
ASSSIEDRGYEQY,13,TRBJ2-7,TRBV7-2
ASSYSGYNEKLF,12,TRBJ1-4,TRBV6-5
ASSPGTGTSNQPQH,14,TRBJ1-5,TRBV7-8
ASSLGQVQETQY,12,TRBJ2-5,TRBV5-1
AISEAERGETQY,12,TRBJ2-5,TRBV10-3
SVTLGATNEKLF,12,TRBJ1-4,TRBV29-1
ASSLRLAGLMVDTQY,15,TRBJ2-3,TRBV27
ASSEGGPETQY,11,TRBJ2-5,TRBV9
AWSRGSYNEQF,11,TRBJ2-1,TRBV30
ASSYMSIHT,9,TRBJ1-2,TRBV6-2/TRBV6-3
ASSPFDRDNEQF,12,TRBJ2-1,TRBV18